This T cell receptor beta chain emerged from a study of human T cells and chemical hapten exposure. Study background: Skin of the upper inner arm, approximately 2 cm by approximately 2 cm, received 2% DPC for sensitization. Study-wide findings and caveats: TCRs exceeding a frequency of 1 in 1000 stayed unchanged under DPC sensitization.

To note about this clonotype: The target antigen is unknown.

V was clipped by 3 bases and J by 8 bases, with 7 bases between them. This CDR3 is 12 amino acids long. Unique molecular identifiers were affixed to discrete cDNA molecules within the library. TCRdb itself ran the RACE reads through MiXCR, one entry per CDR3 protein. The repertoire holds 300,000 to 450,000 distinct CDR3 sequences, with 4.8% as singletons. The time point here: patch test 1, 2 weeks after DPC sensitization. Treatment here: therapeutic diphenylcyclopropenone sensitization with weekly scalp DPC. This sequence originates from a woman aged 50 to 60 with alopecia areata. Some clones in this sample may be carry-over from other donors' samples. This rearrangement joins TRBV12-3 or TRBV12-4 to TRBJ2-2; D ambiguous. Sequencing used whole blood, obtained in connection with sensitization to the hapten diphenylcyclopropenone (DPC). The CDR3: CASSFILGELFF. DNA of the CDR3: TGTGCCAGCAGTTTCATCTTAGGGGAGCTGTTTTTT.